The next 3 T cell receptor beta chains were all read from a single sample in a study of PD-1 blockade in classical Hodgkin lymphoma. After autologous stem cell transplantation all patients relapsed, and prior brentuximab vedotin exposure differed between cohorts. The method was immunoSEQ multiplex PCR; TCRdb's version includes in-frame clones alone and lacks a portion of them. The table has about 76,000 clones, roughly 90% seen once. Sequencing was performed on peripheral blood mononuclear cells (PBMCs), taken at baseline. The receptors originated from a human donor with classical Hodgkin lymphoma.

V usage is TRBV11-2 and J usage is TRBJ2-7; 13 nucleotides align to TRBD2. This CDR3 region has 16 residues. After removal of 4 bases from V and 6 bases from J, the junction contained 9 bases not matched to a gene. Germline V gene sequence: CDR1 SGHAT, CDR2 FQNNGV. The CDR3 region is CASSSSLAGGRGEQYF. The CDR3 nucleotides read TGTGCCAGCAGCTCTTCACTAGCGGGAGGGCGTGGCGAGCAGTACTTC.

This clone occurred once. This rearrangement joins TRBV5-1 to TRBJ1-1, with 9 bases fitting TRBD1. V lost 3 bases to trimming and J lost 4 bases; unmatched junction nucleotides: 10. Germline-derived CDR1 and CDR2 are SGHRS and YFSETQ. The CDR3 extends over 16 amino acids. The CDR3 region is CASSSGAGTGTTEAFF. CDR3 nucleotides: TGCGCCAGCAGCTCGGGGGCCGGGACAGGGACCACTGAAGCTTTCTTT.

V is TRBV2 and J is TRBJ2-2; 8 positions match TRBD1. The CDR3 is 13 residues long. CDR1 and CDR2 (germline): SNHLY, FYNNEI. After removal of 8 bases from V and 3 bases from J, the junction contained 2 bases not matched to a gene. The CDR3 DNA follows: TGTGCCAGCCGGGGACAGGACACCGGGGAGCTGTTTTTT. This sequence encodes CASRGQDTGELFF. Supplemented by reference TRBV2 and TRBJ2-2, the full variable domain reads EPEVTQTPSHQVTQMGQEVILRCVPISNHLYFYWYRQILGQKVEFLVSFYNNEISEKSEIFDDQFSVERPDGSNFTLKIRSTKLEDSAMYFCASRGQDTGELFFGEGSRLTVL.